This record concerns one TCR beta chain sequence. This clonotype was seen more than once but under ten times. Its antigen remains undetermined. Qualities for individual bases were not recorded, and no much larger clone is one base off. The approximately 40 donors, aged roughly 6 to 90 years, were systemically healthy Caucasian individuals from Russia. Each donor gave 8 to 10 milliliters of peripheral blood, collected into EDTA-treated Vacutainer tubes. Ficoll-Paque density-gradient centrifugation was used to isolate PBMCs, with at least 6.5 million per sample. Total RNA, at least 5 micrograms per sample, was extracted from PBMCs with Trizol reagent. For every donor, flow cytometry on a PBMC aliquot measured the percentage of naive CD45RAhigh/CD27high T cells. Libraries came from 5' RACE. Sequencer: Illumina HiSeq 2500. The second PCR ran for about 7 to 11 cycles and used a J-beta primer mix along with a sample-barcoded 5' primer. A template-switch 5' adaptor carrying 12 random nucleotides introduced a unique molecular identifier onto each TCR beta cDNA molecule. At least 2.5 million CDR3-containing paired-end reads were obtained from each sample. First-strand cDNA was synthesized from all RNA with the Mint cDNA synthesis kit, primed by a TRBC-specific oligonucleotide. After uracil-DNA glycosylase treatment, a first 18-cycle PCR used universal primers M1SS and BC2_uni_R on all cDNA. In the source study's methods: For normalization, 1 million high-quality reads, each with a distinct molecular identifier, were randomly selected from each sample. Reads with shared molecular identifiers were discarded instead of being binned into consensus sequences. MiTCR, run with a Q25 quality threshold and the strictest error-elimination algorithm, handled CDR3 identification, clonotype clustering and error correction. A nonparametric unseen species model using Euler transformation provided a lower-bound estimate of total TCR beta diversity. Using fastp at Q25 and MiXCR, TCRdb reprocessed the public reads and kept productive beta chains. Every CDR3 protein is listed once, alongside the most common genes and DNA of its rows. The V and J calls follow TCRdb's processing rather than the paper's. The sample table records 1.5 million to 1.9 million distinct CDR3 sequences; less than 45% of these occur just once. The ten most abundant clones make up around 4% of the sample.

V is cut back by 8 bases and J by 0 bases, with 4 bases in the junction unmatched. Via the germline V gene, CDR1 is ENHRY and CDR2 SYGVKD. The CDR3 has 14 amino acids, counting the end cysteine and phenylalanine. Just CDR3 DNA is preserved here, 42 bases in frame from base 1. The data were obtained in a study of blood T cells in healthy people across ages (dated by TCRdb to the mid-2010s). A note on the overall study: Template switching captured roughly one uniquely barcoded TCR beta cDNA molecule per two T cells in model experiments. Four age groups were formed from the donors: young (average around 15 years), middle-aged (more than 35), aged (around 68) and long-lived (less than 85). For two donors (one aged 18 to 30 and one aged 80 or older), the study analyzed two additional independent replicas of 1 million unique cDNA reads from the same blood draw. To track age-related changes in TCR beta repertoire diversity, the study relied on deep sequencing normalized with unique cDNA molecular identifiers. To avoid experimental bias, donors of different ages were randomly spread across the sequencing lanes. What the research found in general, with its limitations: Donor CMV infection status was unknown, potentially confounding age-related changes in expanded clonotypes. Estimates of total diversity based on one million sequenced T cells were regarded as lower bounds and as underestimates. Compared with the aged group, the long-lived group had more naive CD4+ T cells, fewer expanded clones and increased TCR diversity, suggesting age selection. Because profiling used bulk unsorted PBMCs, naive and antigen-experienced compartments could not be compared conclusively. The percentage of naive T cells measured by flow cytometry correlated strongly with observed TCR beta diversity. Observed TCR beta diversity per million T cells fell roughly linearly with age, and a significant reduction was already apparent by age around 39.

The sequencing input was blood. The receptor chain draws on TRBV10-3 and TRBJ2-1; a stretch of 7 junction bases matches TRBD2. This clonotype originated in a young woman in good health. At the DNA level, the sequence is TGTGCCATCCGAAGGACTAGCTCCTACAATGAGCAGTTCTTC. Translated, this is CAIRRTSSYNEQFF.